This T cell receptor beta chain was captured by sequencing in a study of immune evolution from preneoplasia to lung adenocarcinoma. J was trimmed by 4 bases and V by 0 bases; bases with no gene match: 0. CDR1 is SGHNT and CDR2 is YYREEE in the germline V gene (reference sequence). The CDR3 sequence is 13 residues long. The protocol was immunoSEQ multiplex PCR, while the TCRdb copy is restricted to in-frame clones and leaves out a portion. The sample lists 3,800 or so clones, around three quarters seen once, with over 9% in the top ten. The TCR comes from a person between 60 and 80 years old with lung adenocarcinoma. This sequence joins TRBV5-4 and TRBJ2-5; 7 nucleotides agree with TRBD2. Sequencing was performed on FFPE adjacent normal lung tissue. The CDR3 protein is CASSLGGGETQYF. The CDR3 DNA follows: TGTGCCAGCAGCTTGGGGGGGGGAGAGACCCAGTACTTC.